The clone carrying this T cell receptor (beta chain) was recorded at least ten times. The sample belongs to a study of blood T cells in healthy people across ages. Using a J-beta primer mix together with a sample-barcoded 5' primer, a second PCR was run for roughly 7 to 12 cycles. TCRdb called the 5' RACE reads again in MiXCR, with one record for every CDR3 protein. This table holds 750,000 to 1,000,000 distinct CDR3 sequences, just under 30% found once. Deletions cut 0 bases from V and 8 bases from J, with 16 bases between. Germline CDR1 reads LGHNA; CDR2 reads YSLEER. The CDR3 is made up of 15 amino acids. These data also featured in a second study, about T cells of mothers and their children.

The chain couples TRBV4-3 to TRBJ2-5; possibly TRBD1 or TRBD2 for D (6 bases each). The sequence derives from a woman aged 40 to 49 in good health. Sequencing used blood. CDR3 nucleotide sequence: TGCGCCAGCAGCCAAGATAGGGGGGCAGTTGGTACCCAGTACTTC. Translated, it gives CASSQDRGAVGTQYF.